The clone carrying this TCR beta chain was observed many times. From RNA, the CDR3 regions of TCR beta chains were amplified and sequenced. An initial RT-PCR round employing HTBI primers preceded a second-round multiplex PCR. Using its own MiXCR run on the multiplex PCR reads, TCRdb lists one record per CDR3 protein. The sample includes about 160,000 distinct CDR3 sequences, under 40% of them seen just once. Presentation of ophthalmopathy in the donors involved moderate-to-severe activity, CAS ≥3, NOSPECS ≥4 and a duration under 3 months. Researchers turned away patients with other autoimmune diseases, uncontrolled infections, pregnancy or lactation. These data originate in a study of Graves' ophthalmopathy and Graves' hyperthyroidism. Background on the study: Ahead of any treatment, peripheral blood was obtained at the initial diagnosis.

The TCR originated in a woman between 40 and 55 years old with Graves' ophthalmopathy. Sequenced: peripheral blood.

CDR3 region: CASSYSSADGYTF. DNA for the CDR3: TGTGCCAGCAGTTACTCTTCGGCGGATGGCTACACCTTC. The chain is built from TRBV6-5 and TRBJ1-2; D remains ambiguous. This CDR3 spans 13 amino acids. V lost 0 bases to trimming and J lost 6 bases, with 8 bases between them. Germline CDR1 reads MNHEY; CDR2 reads SVGAGI.